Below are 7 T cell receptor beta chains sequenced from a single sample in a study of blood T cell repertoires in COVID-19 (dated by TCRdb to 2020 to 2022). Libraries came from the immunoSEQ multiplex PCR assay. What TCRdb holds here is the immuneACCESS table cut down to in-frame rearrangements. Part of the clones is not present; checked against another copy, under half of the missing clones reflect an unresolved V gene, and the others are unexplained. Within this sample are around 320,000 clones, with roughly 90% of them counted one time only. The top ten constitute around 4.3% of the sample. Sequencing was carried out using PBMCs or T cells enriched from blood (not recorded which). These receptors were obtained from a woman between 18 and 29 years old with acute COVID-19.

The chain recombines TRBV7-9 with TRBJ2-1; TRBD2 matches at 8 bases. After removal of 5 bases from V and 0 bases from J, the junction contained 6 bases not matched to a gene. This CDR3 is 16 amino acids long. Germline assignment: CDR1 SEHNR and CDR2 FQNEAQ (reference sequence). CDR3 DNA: TGTGCCAGCAGCCCCACTAGCGGTAGCTCCTACAATGAGCAGTTCTTC. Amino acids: CASSPTSGSSYNEQFF.

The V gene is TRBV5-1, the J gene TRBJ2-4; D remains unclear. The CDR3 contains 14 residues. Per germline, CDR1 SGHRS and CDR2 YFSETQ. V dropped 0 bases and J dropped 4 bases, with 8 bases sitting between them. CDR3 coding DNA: TGCGCCAGCAGCTTGGGAGGTGTGAAAAACATTCAGTACTTC. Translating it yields CASSLGGVKNIQYF.

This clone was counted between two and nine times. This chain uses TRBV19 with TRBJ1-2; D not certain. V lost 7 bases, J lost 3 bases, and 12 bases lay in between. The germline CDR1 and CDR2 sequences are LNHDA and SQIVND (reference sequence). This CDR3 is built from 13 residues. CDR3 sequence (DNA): TGTGCCAGTAACGAGGTTGAAGACTATGGCTACACCTTC. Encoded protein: CASNEVEDYGYTF.

CDR3 sequence: CASSLRAGGVTDTQYF. CDR3 coding DNA: TGTGCCAGCAGCTTAAGGGCGGGAGGGGTAACAGATACGCAGTATTTT. This sequence joins TRBV7-3 and TRBJ2-3; 9 positions agree with TRBD2. From germline, CDR1 is SGHTA and CDR2 FQGTGA. This CDR3 is built from 16 residues. The junction had 5 bases not matched to a gene; V was cut back by 1 base and J by 3 bases.

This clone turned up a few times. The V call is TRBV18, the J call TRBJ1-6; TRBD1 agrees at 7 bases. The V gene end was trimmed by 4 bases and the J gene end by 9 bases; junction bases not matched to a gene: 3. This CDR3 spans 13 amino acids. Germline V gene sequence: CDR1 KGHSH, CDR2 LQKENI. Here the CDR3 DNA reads TGTGCCAGCTCACAGGGGGCACTTTCACCCCTCCACTTT. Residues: CASSQGALSPLHF.

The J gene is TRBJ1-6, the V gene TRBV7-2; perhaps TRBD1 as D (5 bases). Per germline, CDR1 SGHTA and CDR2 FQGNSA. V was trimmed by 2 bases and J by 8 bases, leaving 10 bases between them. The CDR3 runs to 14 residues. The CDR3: CASSLQGWDSPLHF. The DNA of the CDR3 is TGTGCCAGCAGCTTACAGGGTTGGGATTCACCCCTCCACTTT.

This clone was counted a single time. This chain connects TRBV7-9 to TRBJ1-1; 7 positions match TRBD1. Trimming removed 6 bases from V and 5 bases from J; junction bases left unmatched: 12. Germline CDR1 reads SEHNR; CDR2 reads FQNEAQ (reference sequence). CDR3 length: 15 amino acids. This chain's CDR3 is CASRSREQGRTEAFF. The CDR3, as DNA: TGTGCCAGCAGGTCTAGGGAACAGGGGCGAACTGAAGCTTTCTTT. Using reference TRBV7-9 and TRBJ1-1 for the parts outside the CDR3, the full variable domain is DTGVSQNPRHKITKRGQNVTFRCDPISEHNRLYWYRQTLGQGPEFLTYFQNEAQLEKSRLLSDRFSAERPKGSFSTLEIQRTEQGDSAMYLCASRSREQGRTEAFFGQGTRLTVV.